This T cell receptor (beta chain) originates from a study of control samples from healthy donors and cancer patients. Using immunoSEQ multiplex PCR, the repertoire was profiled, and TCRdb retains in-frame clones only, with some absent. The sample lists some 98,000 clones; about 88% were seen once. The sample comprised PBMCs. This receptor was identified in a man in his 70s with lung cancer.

CDR3 nucleotides: TGCAGCGCCGAGGTGCAGGGAAAAAACTATGGCTACACCTTC. Protein sequence: CSAEVQGKNYGYTF. The chain couples TRBV29-1 to TRBJ1-2; perhaps TRBD1 as D (5 bases). The CDR3 extends over 14 amino acids. Germline lookup yields CDR1 SQVTM and CDR2 ANQGSEA. V was shortened by 7 bases and J by 2 bases, with 17 bases between the two germline ends.